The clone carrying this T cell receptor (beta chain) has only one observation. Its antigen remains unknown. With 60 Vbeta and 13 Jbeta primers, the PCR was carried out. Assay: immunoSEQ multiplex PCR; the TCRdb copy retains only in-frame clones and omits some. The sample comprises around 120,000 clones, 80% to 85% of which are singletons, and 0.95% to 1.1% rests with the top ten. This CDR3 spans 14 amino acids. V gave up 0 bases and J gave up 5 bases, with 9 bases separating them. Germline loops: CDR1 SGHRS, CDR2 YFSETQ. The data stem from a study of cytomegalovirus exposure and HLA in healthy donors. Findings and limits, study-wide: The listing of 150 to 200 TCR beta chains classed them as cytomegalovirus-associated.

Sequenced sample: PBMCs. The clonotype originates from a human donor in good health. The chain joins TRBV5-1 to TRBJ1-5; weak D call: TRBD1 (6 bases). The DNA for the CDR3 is TGCGCCAGCAGCTTGGATGGGGGCCATCAGCCCCAGCATTTT. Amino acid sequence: CASSLDGGHQPQHF.